This record concerns one T cell receptor beta chain sequence. Its antigen is unidentified. These data are taken from a study of OX40 agonist ivuxolimab in advanced cancers. About the study: Ivuxolimab is an agonistic anti-OX40 (CD134) antibody, and patients were treated with it. Subjects had a mean age of roughly 60 years, with a range of roughly 20 to 79; around 80% were male. Overall study findings and caveats: On average, CD8+ T cells had more expanded clones than CD4+. Clonal expansion in partial responders at 0.1-3.0 mg/kg ranked among the lowest.

Clones were sequenced by immunoSEQ multiplex PCR, and TCRdb holds only the in-frame ones, with some missing. The sample carries approximately 11,000 clones, 65% to 80% recorded once. This CDR3 has 15 amino acids. Trimming at V came to 4 bases and at J to 2 bases, leaving 6 bases not matched to a gene. The germline gives CDR1 SEHNR, CDR2 FQNEAQ (reference sequence). Material: CD4+ or CD8+ T cells sorted from blood, obtained in a trial of the OX40 agonist ivuxolimab. The rearrangement joins TRBV7-9 to TRBJ2-7; 9 bases fit TRBD2. This TCR was recovered from an adult with an advanced solid tumor such as melanoma, head and neck, liver or kidney cancer. CDR3: CASSSTSGTPYEQYF. The CDR3 nucleotides read TGTGCCAGCAGCTCGACTAGCGGAACCCCCTACGAGCAGTACTTC.